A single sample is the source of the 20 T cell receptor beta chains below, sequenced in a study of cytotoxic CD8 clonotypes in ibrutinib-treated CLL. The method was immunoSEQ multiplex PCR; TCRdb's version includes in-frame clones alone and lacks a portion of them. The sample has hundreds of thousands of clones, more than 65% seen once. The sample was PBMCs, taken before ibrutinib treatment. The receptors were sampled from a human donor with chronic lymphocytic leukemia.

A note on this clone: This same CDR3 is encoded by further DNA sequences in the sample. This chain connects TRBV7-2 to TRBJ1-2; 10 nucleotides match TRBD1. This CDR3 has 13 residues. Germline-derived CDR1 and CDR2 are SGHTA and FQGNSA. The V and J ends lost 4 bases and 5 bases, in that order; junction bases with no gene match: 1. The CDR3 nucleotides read TGTGCCAGCAGCTCGGGACAGGGGTATGGCTACACCTTC. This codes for CASSSGQGYGYTF. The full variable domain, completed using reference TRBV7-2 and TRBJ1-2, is GAGVSQSPSNKVTEKGKDVELRCDPISGHTALYWYRQSLGQGLEFLIYFQGNSAPDKSGLPSDRFSAERTGGSVSTLTIQRTQQEDSAVYLCASSSGQGYGYTFGSGTRLTVV.

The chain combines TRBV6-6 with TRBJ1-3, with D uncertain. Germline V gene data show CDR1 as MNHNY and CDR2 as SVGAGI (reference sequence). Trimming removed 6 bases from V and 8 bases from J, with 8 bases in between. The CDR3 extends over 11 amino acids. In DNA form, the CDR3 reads TGTGCCAGCAGGCTCACTGACACCATATATTTT. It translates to CASRLTDTIYF.

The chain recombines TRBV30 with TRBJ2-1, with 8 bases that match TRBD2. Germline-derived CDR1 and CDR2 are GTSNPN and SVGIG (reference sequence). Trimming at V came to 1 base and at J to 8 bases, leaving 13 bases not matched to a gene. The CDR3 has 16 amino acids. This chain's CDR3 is CAWSDLGLAGVDEQFF. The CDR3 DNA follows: TGTGCCTGGAGTGACCTCGGACTAGCAGGTGTTGATGAGCAGTTCTTC.

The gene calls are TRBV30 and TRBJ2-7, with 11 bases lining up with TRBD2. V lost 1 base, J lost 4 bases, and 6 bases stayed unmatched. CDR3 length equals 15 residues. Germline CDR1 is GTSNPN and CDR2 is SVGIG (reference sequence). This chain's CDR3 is CAWSAGLAVLYEQYF. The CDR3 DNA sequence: TGTGCCTGGAGTGCGGGACTAGCGGTTCTTTACGAGCAGTACTTC.

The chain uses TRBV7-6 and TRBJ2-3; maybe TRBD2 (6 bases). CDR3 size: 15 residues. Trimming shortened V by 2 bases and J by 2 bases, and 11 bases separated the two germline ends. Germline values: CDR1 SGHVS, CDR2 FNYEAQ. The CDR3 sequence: CASSLILANTDTQYF. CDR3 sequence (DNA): TGTGCCAGCAGCTTAATCCTAGCGAACACAGATACGCAGTATTTT.

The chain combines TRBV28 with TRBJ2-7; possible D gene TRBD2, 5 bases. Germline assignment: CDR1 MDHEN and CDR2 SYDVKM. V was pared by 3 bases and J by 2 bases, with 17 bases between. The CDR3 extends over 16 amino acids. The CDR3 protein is CASSFLHRDLTYEQYF. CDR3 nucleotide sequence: TGTGCCAGCAGTTTCCTCCATCGGGATCTAACCTACGAGCAGTACTTC.

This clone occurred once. The DNA of the CDR3 is TGTGCCAGCAGCTTGTTTGGCAGAAACACTGAAGCTTTCTTT. Translated, it gives CASSLFGRNTEAFF. V is TRBV5-6 and J is TRBJ1-1; the D is unclear. V lost 1 base to trimming and J lost 2 bases, with 9 bases between them. The CDR3 extends over 14 amino acids. Per the germline V gene, CDR1 is SGHDT and CDR2 is YYEEEE.

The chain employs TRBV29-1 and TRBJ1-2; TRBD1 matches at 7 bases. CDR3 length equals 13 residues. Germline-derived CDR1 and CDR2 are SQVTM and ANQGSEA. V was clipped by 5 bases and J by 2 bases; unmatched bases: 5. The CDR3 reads CSVPGQENYGYTF. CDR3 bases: TGCAGCGTTCCTGGACAGGAAAACTATGGCTACACCTTC. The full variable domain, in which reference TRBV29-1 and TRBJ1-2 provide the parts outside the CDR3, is SAVISQKPSRDICQRGTSLTIQCQVDSQVTMMFWYRQQPGQSLTLIATANQGSEATYESGFVIDKFPISRPNLTFSTLTVSNMSPEDSSIYLCSVPGQENYGYTFGSGTRLTVV.

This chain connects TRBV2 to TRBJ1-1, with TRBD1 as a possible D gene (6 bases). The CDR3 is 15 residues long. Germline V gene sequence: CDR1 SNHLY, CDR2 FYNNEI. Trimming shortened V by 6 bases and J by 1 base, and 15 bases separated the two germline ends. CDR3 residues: CASRLARTENTEAFF. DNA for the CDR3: TGTGCCAGCAGATTAGCCCGGACAGAGAACACTGAAGCTTTCTTT.

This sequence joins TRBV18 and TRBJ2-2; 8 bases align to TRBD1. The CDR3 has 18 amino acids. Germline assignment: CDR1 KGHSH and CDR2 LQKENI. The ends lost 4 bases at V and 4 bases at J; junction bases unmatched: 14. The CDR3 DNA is TGTGCCAGCTCACTCGGGACAGGCGGATGGTCGGGCACCGGGGAGCTGTTTTTT. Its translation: CASSLGTGGWSGTGELFF.

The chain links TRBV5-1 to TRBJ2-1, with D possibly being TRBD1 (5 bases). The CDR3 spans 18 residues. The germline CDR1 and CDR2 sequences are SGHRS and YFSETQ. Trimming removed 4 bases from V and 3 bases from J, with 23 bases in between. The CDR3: CASSLPPDNPGLYNEQFF. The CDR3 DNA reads TGCGCCAGCAGCCTGCCGCCGGACAACCCAGGCCTCTACAATGAGCAGTTCTTC.

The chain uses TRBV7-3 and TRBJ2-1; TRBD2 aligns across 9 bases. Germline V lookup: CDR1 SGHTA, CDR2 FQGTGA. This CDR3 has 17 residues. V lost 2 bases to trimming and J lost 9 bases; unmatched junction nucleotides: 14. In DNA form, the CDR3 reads TGTGCCAGCAGCTTATCGGCGATTAGCGGGAGCCGGATTGAGCAGTTCTTC. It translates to CASSLSAISGSRIEQFF.

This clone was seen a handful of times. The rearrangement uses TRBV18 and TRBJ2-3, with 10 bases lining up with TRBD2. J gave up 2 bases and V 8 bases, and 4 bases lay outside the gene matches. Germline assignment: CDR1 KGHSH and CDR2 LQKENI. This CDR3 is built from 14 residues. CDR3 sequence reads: CASRTSGFTDTQYF. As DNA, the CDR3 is TGTGCCAGCCGGACTAGCGGATTCACAGATACGCAGTATTTT. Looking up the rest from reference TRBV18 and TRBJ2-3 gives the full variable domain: NAGVMQNPRHLVRRRGQEARLRCSPMKGHSHVYWYRQLPEEGLKFMVYLQKENIIDESGMPKERFSAEFPKEGPSILRIQQVVRGDSAAYFCASRTSGFTDTQYFGPGTRLTVL.

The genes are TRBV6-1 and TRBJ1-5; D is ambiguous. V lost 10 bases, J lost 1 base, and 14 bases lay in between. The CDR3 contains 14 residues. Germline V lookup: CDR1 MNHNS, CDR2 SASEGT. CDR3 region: CATDWGLSNQPQHF. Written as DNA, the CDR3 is TGTGCCACCGACTGGGGATTGAGCAATCAGCCCCAGCATTTT.

The CDR3 sequence: CASSVDEYPKINEQFF. In DNA form, the CDR3 reads TGCGCCAGCAGCGTCGACGAGTACCCCAAGATCAATGAGCAGTTCTTC. The chain employs TRBV5-1 and TRBJ2-1; D call uncertain. Germline CDR1 SGHRS, CDR2 YFSETQ. This CDR3 has 16 amino acids. V lost 4 bases and J 6 bases, leaving 20 bases between the germline ends. Filled out from reference TRBV5-1 and TRBJ2-1, the complete variable domain reads KAGVTQTPRYLIKTRGQQVTLSCSPISGHRSVSWYQQTPGQGLQFLFEYFSETQRNKGNFPGRFSGRQFSNSRSEMNVSTLELGDSALYLCASSVDEYPKINEQFFGPGTRLTVL.

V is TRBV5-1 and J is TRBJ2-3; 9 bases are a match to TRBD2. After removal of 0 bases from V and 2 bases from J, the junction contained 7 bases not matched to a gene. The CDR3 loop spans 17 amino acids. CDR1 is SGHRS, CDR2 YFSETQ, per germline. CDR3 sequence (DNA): TGCGCCAGCAGCTTGGCCGGTCTAGCGGGAAACACAGATACGCAGTATTTT. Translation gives CASSLAGLAGNTDTQYF.

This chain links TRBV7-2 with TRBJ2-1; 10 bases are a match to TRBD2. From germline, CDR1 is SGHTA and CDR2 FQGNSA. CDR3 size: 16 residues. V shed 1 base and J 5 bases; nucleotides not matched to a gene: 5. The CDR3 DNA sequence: TGTGCCAGCAGCTTAGGGCTAGCGGGAGTCAACAATGAGCAGTTCTTC. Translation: CASSLGLAGVNNEQFF.

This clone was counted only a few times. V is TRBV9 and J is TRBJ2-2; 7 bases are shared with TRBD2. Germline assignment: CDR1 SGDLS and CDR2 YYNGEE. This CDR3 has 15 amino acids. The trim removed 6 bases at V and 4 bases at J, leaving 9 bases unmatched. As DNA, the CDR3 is TGTGCCAGCACCGTGGGTCCTAGCGGCACCGGGGAGCTGTTTTTT. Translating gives CASTVGPSGTGELFF.

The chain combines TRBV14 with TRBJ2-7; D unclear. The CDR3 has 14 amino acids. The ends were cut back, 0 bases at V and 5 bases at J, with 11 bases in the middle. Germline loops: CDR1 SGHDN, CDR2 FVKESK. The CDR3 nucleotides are TGTGCCAGCAGCCAAGAGGTGACTCGCCACGAGCAGTACTTC. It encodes CASSQEVTRHEQYF. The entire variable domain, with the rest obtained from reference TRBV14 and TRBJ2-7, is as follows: EAGVTQFPSHSVIEKGQTVTLRCDPISGHDNLYWYRRVMGKEIKFLLHFVKESKQDESGMPNNRFLAERTGGTYSTLKVQPAELEDSGVYFCASSQEVTRHEQYFGPGTRLTVT.

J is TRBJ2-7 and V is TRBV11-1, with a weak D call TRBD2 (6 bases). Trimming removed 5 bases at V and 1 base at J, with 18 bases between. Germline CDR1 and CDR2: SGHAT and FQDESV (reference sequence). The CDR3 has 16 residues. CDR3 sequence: CASSPGRGIRSYEQYF. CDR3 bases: TGTGCCAGCAGCCCTGGGCGCGGGATCCGGTCCTACGAGCAGTACTTC.